This is a list of T cell receptor beta chains from one sample in a study of blood T cell repertoires in COVID-19. Some clones are missing from TCRdb's copy, which holds only in-frame ones; the method was immunoSEQ multiplex PCR. The sample lists about 94,000 clones, 80% occurring once. Source material: peripheral blood. These receptors were taken from a human donor in a cohort sampled during active COVID-19. Each CDR3 is given with its conserved first and last residue. D genes are given only for firm matches. A clone size is listed for some rows: how often the clone was seen (once, few, many), or a class if it is expanded.

D gene: .; J gene: TRBJ2-7; V gene: TRBV28; clone size: .; CDR3 DNA: TGTGCCAGCAGTAATGGACAGCTCCCCGAGCAGTACTTC; CDR3 protein: CASSNGQLPEQYF
D gene: .; J gene: TRBJ1-2; V gene: TRBV6-6; clone size: .; CDR3 DNA: TGTGCCAGCAGTTACGGGGGGGCGGGGGGCTACACCTTC; CDR3 protein: CASSYGGAGGYTF
D gene: TRBD2; J gene: TRBJ2-5; V gene: TRBV20-1; clone size: .; CDR3 DNA: TGCAGTGCTAGTGGGGTGGGAGGGCGGCAAGAGACCCAGTACTTC; CDR3 protein: CSASGVGGRQETQYF
D gene: TRBD1; J gene: TRBJ1-1; V gene: TRBV6-5; clone size: many; CDR3 DNA: TGTGCCAGCAGGAAGCCAGGGGGCACTGAAGCTTTCTTT; CDR3 protein: CASRKPGGTEAFF
D gene: TRBD1; J gene: TRBJ1-4; V gene: TRBV28; clone size: .; CDR3 DNA: TGTGCCAGCAGTCGACAGGGGTGGGATGAAAAACTGTTTTTT; CDR3 protein: CASSRQGWDEKLFF
D gene: .; J gene: TRBJ1-1; V gene: TRBV5-1; clone size: .; CDR3 DNA: TGCGCCAGCAGCTTGGTTGGGGGGGTTGGAACTGAAGCTTTCTTT; CDR3 protein: CASSLVGGVGTEAFF
D gene: TRBD1; J gene: TRBJ2-7; V gene: TRBV10-1; clone size: .; CDR3 DNA: TGCGCCAGCAGTCGGGGACAGACAGGGGGCGAGCAGTACTTC; CDR3 protein: CASSRGQTGGEQYF
D gene: .; J gene: TRBJ1-2; V gene: TRBV7-9; clone size: few; CDR3 DNA: TGTGCCAGCAGCTTAGCGGGCGATGGCTACACCTTC; CDR3 protein: CASSLAGDGYTF
D gene: .; J gene: TRBJ1-5; V gene: TRBV28; clone size: .; CDR3 DNA: TGTGCCAGCAGTTTAGAGGGGGTTGGGGGACAGCCCCAGCATTTT; CDR3 protein: CASSLEGVGGQPQHF
D gene: .; J gene: TRBJ2-5; V gene: TRBV29-1; clone size: .; CDR3 DNA: TGCAGCGTTGAAGTACAGTCCGAGACCCAGTACTTC; CDR3 protein: CSVEVQSETQYF
D gene: TRBD1; J gene: TRBJ1-2; V gene: TRBV18; clone size: .; CDR3 DNA: TGTGCCAGCTCACCTCAACAGGGGTCTGACTATGGCTACACCTTC; CDR3 protein: CASSPQQGSDYGYTF
D gene: TRBD1; J gene: TRBJ2-7; V gene: TRBV27; clone size: .; CDR3 DNA: TGTGCCAGCAGTTTATCAGGCCAGGGACAGGTCTCCTACGAGCAGTACTTC; CDR3 protein: CASSLSGQGQVSYEQYF
D gene: .; J gene: TRBJ2-7; V gene: TRBV10-2; clone size: .; CDR3 DNA: TGCGCCAGCAGTCATAGTGGGAGCTCCTACGAGCAGTACTTC; CDR3 protein: CASSHSGSSYEQYF
D gene: .; J gene: TRBJ2-7; V gene: TRBV7-5; clone size: few; CDR3 DNA: TGTGTCAGAAGCTGCGCCGACTGTTCCGGCGAGCAGTACTTC; CDR3 protein: CVRSCADCSGEQYF
D gene: TRBD1; J gene: TRBJ2-7; V gene: TRBV28; clone size: .; CDR3 DNA: TGTGCCAGCAGTTTTGGGACAGGGGGGTACGAGCAGTACTTC; CDR3 protein: CASSFGTGGYEQYF
D gene: TRBD2; J gene: TRBJ2-1; V gene: TRBV24-1; clone size: .; CDR3 DNA: TGTGCCACCAGTGCCAGAAGCAGGGAGGGTGAGCAGTTCTTC; CDR3 protein: CATSARSREGEQFF
D gene: TRBD1; J gene: TRBJ1-2; V gene: TRBV5-1; clone size: .; CDR3 DNA: TGCGCCAGCAGCTCGGACAGGGGGTCCTATGGCTACACCTTC; CDR3 protein: CASSSDRGSYGYTF
D gene: .; J gene: TRBJ1-4; V gene: TRBV30; clone size: .; CDR3 DNA: TGTGCCTGGAGTGTAATTCGCGTTGGGAGCAATGAAAAACTGTTTTTT; CDR3 protein: CAWSVIRVGSNEKLFF
D gene: TRBD1; J gene: TRBJ1-1; V gene: TRBV5-1; clone size: .; CDR3 DNA: TGCGCCAGCAGCTTGGGGTGGACAGGTCGTTTGGGTGAAGCTTTCTTT; CDR3 protein: CASSLGWTGRLGEAFF
D gene: TRBD2; J gene: TRBJ2-5; V gene: TRBV5-5; clone size: .; CDR3 DNA: TGTGCCAGCAGCTGGCGGACTAGCGTTGAGACCCAGTACTTC; CDR3 protein: CASSWRTSVETQYF
D gene: .; J gene: TRBJ2-7; V gene: TRBV28; clone size: .; CDR3 DNA: TGTGCCAGCAGTTTAAGCCACTACGAGCAGTACTTC; CDR3 protein: CASSLSHYEQYF
D gene: .; J gene: TRBJ2-7; V gene: TRBV28; clone size: once; CDR3 DNA: TGTGCCATCTGTCGGGTAGACGAGCAGTACTTC; CDR3 protein: CAICRVDEQYF
D gene: .; J gene: TRBJ1-3; V gene: TRBV5-1; clone size: few; CDR3 DNA: TGCGCCAGCAGCTTCGGAGGGACCTCTGGAAACACCATATATTTT; CDR3 protein: CASSFGGTSGNTIYF
D gene: TRBD1; J gene: TRBJ1-4; V gene: TRBV28; clone size: once; CDR3 DNA: TGTGCCAGCAGTTTACGGACAGGGCAGAATGAAAAACTGTTTTTT; CDR3 protein: CASSLRTGQNEKLFF
D gene: TRBD1; J gene: TRBJ1-4; V gene: TRBV28; clone size: .; CDR3 DNA: TGTGCCAGCAACAGGGGCCTTGGTGAAAAACTGTTTTTT; CDR3 protein: CASNRGLGEKLFF
D gene: TRBD1; J gene: TRBJ2-7; V gene: TRBV27; clone size: once; CDR3 DNA: TGTGCCAGCAGTTCCGGGACAGGTTACAACGAGCAGTACTTC; CDR3 protein: CASSSGTGYNEQYF
D gene: .; J gene: TRBJ2-7; V gene: TRBV5-4; clone size: .; CDR3 DNA: TGTGCCAGCAGCGACGAACTAGACGAGCAGTACTTC; CDR3 protein: CASSDELDEQYF
D gene: TRBD1; J gene: TRBJ2-7; V gene: TRBV7-9; clone size: few; CDR3 DNA: TGTGCCAGCAGCTTAGGGACAGGGTCCCACGAGCAGTACTTC; CDR3 protein: CASSLGTGSHEQYF
D gene: TRBD1; J gene: TRBJ1-2; V gene: TRBV18; clone size: .; CDR3 DNA: TGTGCCAGCTCACCACCGACAGGGGATGGAAGAGGCTACACCTTC; CDR3 protein: CASSPPTGDGRGYTF
D gene: TRBD1; J gene: TRBJ1-5; V gene: TRBV28; clone size: few; CDR3 DNA: TGTGCCAGCAGTGGGACAGCACCCAATCAGCCCCAGCATTTT; CDR3 protein: CASSGTAPNQPQHF
D gene: TRBD2; J gene: TRBJ2-1; V gene: TRBV27; clone size: .; CDR3 DNA: TGTGCCAGCAGTTTAGAGGCGCTAGCGGGAGGGAGCAATGAGCAGTTCTTC; CDR3 protein: CASSLEALAGGSNEQFF
D gene: TRBD2; J gene: TRBJ2-7; V gene: TRBV7-8; clone size: .; CDR3 DNA: TGTGCCAGCAGCTTAGCGTTGGCTAGCGGGAGACTCGAGCAGTACTTC; CDR3 protein: CASSLALASGRLEQYF
D gene: TRBD2; J gene: TRBJ2-2; V gene: TRBV3-1/TRBV3-2; clone size: .; CDR3 DNA: TGTGCCAGCAGCCAAACTAGCGGCGGGGAGCTGTTTTTT; CDR3 protein: CASSQTSGGELFF
D gene: .; J gene: TRBJ2-7; V gene: TRBV6-5; clone size: .; CDR3 DNA: TGTGCCAGCGTGTTGGACACTTACGAGCAGTACTTC; CDR3 protein: CASVLDTYEQYF
D gene: .; J gene: TRBJ2-7; V gene: TRBV28; clone size: once; CDR3 DNA: TGTGCCAGCAGTTTTCGGGGGGCTCCCTACGAGCAGTACTTC; CDR3 protein: CASSFRGAPYEQYF
D gene: .; J gene: TRBJ2-1; V gene: TRBV7-9; clone size: few; CDR3 DNA: TGTGCCAGCAGCTTAGCGGGAGGTGGTGAGCAGTTCTTC; CDR3 protein: CASSLAGGGEQFF
D gene: TRBD1; J gene: TRBJ2-7; V gene: TRBV5-1; clone size: .; CDR3 DNA: TGCGCCAGCAGCTTAACAGGGGAAAGCTCCTACGAGCAGTACTTC; CDR3 protein: CASSLTGESSYEQYF
D gene: TRBD1; J gene: TRBJ1-6; V gene: TRBV27; clone size: .; CDR3 DNA: TGTGCCAGCAGTTACGGACAGGGGATAAATTCACCCCTCCACTTT; CDR3 protein: CASSYGQGINSPLHF
D gene: .; J gene: TRBJ1-2; V gene: TRBV2; clone size: .; CDR3 DNA: TGTGCCAGCCGGGGGGAGGGCGAGGCTGGCTACACCTTC; CDR3 protein: CASRGEGEAGYTF
D gene: .; J gene: TRBJ1-1; V gene: TRBV18; clone size: .; CDR3 DNA: TGTGCCAGCTCACAAAGACAGAACACTGAAGCTTTCTTT; CDR3 protein: CASSQRQNTEAFF
D gene: .; J gene: TRBJ1-1; V gene: TRBV2; clone size: .; CDR3 DNA: TGTGCCAGCACACCAGTCCCGACGGGGGACACTGAAGCTTTCTTT; CDR3 protein: CASTPVPTGDTEAFF
D gene: .; J gene: TRBJ1-5; V gene: TRBV28; clone size: .; CDR3 DNA: TGTGCCAGCAGCCGCAGGGGTGTCGGCAATCAGCCCCAGCATTTT; CDR3 protein: CASSRRGVGNQPQHF
D gene: TRBD2; J gene: TRBJ2-5; V gene: TRBV7-2; clone size: .; CDR3 DNA: TGTGCCAGCAGCTCCGGACTAGCGGGAGGACAAGAGACCCAGTACTTC; CDR3 protein: CASSSGLAGGQETQYF
D gene: .; J gene: TRBJ2-7; V gene: TRBV5-1; clone size: .; CDR3 DNA: TGCGCCAGCAGCTGGGGGACACAAAGCTACGAGCAGTACTTC; CDR3 protein: CASSWGTQSYEQYF
D gene: TRBD2; J gene: TRBJ2-1; V gene: TRBV5-4; clone size: .; CDR3 DNA: TGTGCCAGCAGCTCTCCCACCGGCGCGGGAGGGTACAATGAGCAGTTCTTC; CDR3 protein: CASSSPTGAGGYNEQFF
D gene: .; J gene: TRBJ2-7; V gene: TRBV6-4; clone size: .; CDR3 DNA: TGTTACCGAGGAGTCTACGAGCAGTACTTC; CDR3 protein: CYRGVYEQYF
D gene: .; J gene: TRBJ2-3; V gene: TRBV2; clone size: .; CDR3 DNA: TGTGCCAGCAACCTCCCTGGAGACACAGATACGCAGTATTTT; CDR3 protein: CASNLPGDTDTQYF
D gene: TRBD1; J gene: TRBJ1-1; V gene: TRBV5-8; clone size: .; CDR3 DNA: TGTGCCAGCAGCTCCAGGGGGCCTAACACTGAAGCTTTCTTT; CDR3 protein: CASSSRGPNTEAFF
D gene: .; J gene: TRBJ1-5; V gene: TRBV18; clone size: .; CDR3 DNA: TGTGCCAGCTCACGTTTGAGGGATCAGCCCCAGCATTTT; CDR3 protein: CASSRLRDQPQHF
D gene: .; J gene: TRBJ1-2; V gene: TRBV5-4; clone size: many; CDR3 DNA: TGTGCCAGCAGCTTGTACAGATTACACTATGGCTACACCTTC; CDR3 protein: CASSLYRLHYGYTF
D gene: TRBD2; J gene: TRBJ2-1; V gene: TRBV7-2; clone size: .; CDR3 DNA: TGTGCCAGCAGCACAAGGGACTACTACAATGAGCAGTTCTTC; CDR3 protein: CASSTRDYYNEQFF
D gene: TRBD2; J gene: TRBJ2-7; V gene: TRBV4-1; clone size: .; CDR3 DNA: TGCGCCAGCAGCCGACCTAGCGGGAGATCGGAAGAGCAGTACTTC; CDR3 protein: CASSRPSGRSEEQYF
D gene: .; J gene: TRBJ1-2; V gene: TRBV7-2; clone size: .; CDR3 DNA: TGTGCCAGCAGCTTAGAAAGGAACTATAGCTACACCTTC; CDR3 protein: CASSLERNYSYTF
D gene: TRBD1; J gene: TRBJ1-1; V gene: TRBV9; clone size: .; CDR3 DNA: TGTGCCAGCAGCGTACTGACAGGGGACACTGAAGCTTTCTTT; CDR3 protein: CASSVLTGDTEAFF
D gene: TRBD1; J gene: TRBJ1-3; V gene: TRBV19; clone size: few; CDR3 DNA: TGTGCCAGTAGGGGACAGGGAGGTGGAAACACCATATATTTT; CDR3 protein: CASRGQGGGNTIYF
D gene: TRBD1; J gene: TRBJ2-7; V gene: TRBV6-5; clone size: few; CDR3 DNA: TGTGCCAGCAGCCGCGGGACAGGGAGTTCTACCGAGCAGTACTTC; CDR3 protein: CASSRGTGSSTEQYF
D gene: .; J gene: TRBJ1-2; V gene: TRBV7-9; clone size: .; CDR3 DNA: TGTGCCAGCAGCTCAGATTCGGGAGCCCTTTCAATTGGCTACACCTTC; CDR3 protein: CASSSDSGALSIGYTF